Listed below are T cell receptor beta chains from one sample, sequenced in a study of human versus mouse CDR3 diversity and MHC coevolution. This table comes from immunoSEQ multiplex PCR, and its TCRdb copy is limited to in-frame clones, with some not included. Of tens of thousands of clones in the sample, roughly 93% are singletons; the top ten hold 1.2% to 1.5%. The sample taken for sequencing was naive CD4+ T cells from blood. The receptors shown here come from a person aged 25-75 years in good health. The CDR3 runs from the conserved cysteine through the conserved F or W. D genes are given only for firm matches.

>NA|TRBV28|TRBJ2-7
CASSLPPYEQYF
TGTGCCAGCAGTTTACCCCCATACGAGCAGTACTTC
>NA|TRBV6-5|TRBJ2-7
CASRREKAAYEQYF
TGTGCCAGCAGACGGGAGAAGGCAGCCTACGAGCAGTACTTC
>NA|TRBV27|TRBJ1-1
CASSYSQAVGTEAFF
TGTGCCAGCAGTTATTCCCAGGCTGTAGGCACTGAAGCTTTCTTT
>NA|TRBV29-1|TRBJ2-5
CSVADSGTQYF
TGCAGCGTCGCCGACTCCGGGACCCAGTACTTC
>TRBD1|TRBV5-1|TRBJ1-1
CASGEQGADTEAFF
TGCGCCAGCGGTGAACAGGGGGCGGACACTGAAGCTTTCTTT
>NA|TRBV29-1|TRBJ2-6
CSVDGGGGPGANVLTF
TGCAGCGTTGATGGGGGAGGGGGTCCTGGGGCCAACGTCCTGACTTTC
>TRBD2|TRBV7-2|TRBJ2-1
CASSGGVGAGGEQFF
TGTGCCAGCAGCGGGGGGGTGGGAGCGGGAGGTGAGCAGTTCTTC
>NA|TRBV5-1|TRBJ1-1
CASSLAGGSEAFF
TGCGCCAGCAGCTTGGCTGGGGGCTCTGAAGCTTTCTTT
>TRBD1|TRBV6-1|TRBJ1-2
CASRPTGTLGYGYTF
TGTGCCAGCAGGCCGACAGGGACTCTAGGCTATGGCTACACCTTC
>NA|TRBV5-8|TRBJ1-1
CASRSRERSTEAFF
TGTGCCAGCAGGTCCCGGGAAAGGTCCACTGAAGCTTTCTTT